In this sample, the clone carrying this T cell receptor (beta chain) turned up many times. MiXCR was run by TCRdb on the RT-PCR reads, yielding one entry per CDR3 protein. The sample holds hundreds of thousands of distinct CDR3 sequences, 14% seen once. This CDR3 spans 15 amino acids. Deletions cut 2 bases from V and 3 bases from J, with 12 bases between. The germline V gene has CDR1 SGHRS and CDR2 YFSETQ. This TCR came from a female donor in good health, serving as a healthy control. Specimen: memory CD4+ T cells from blood. This chain links TRBV5-1 with TRBJ2-1; D gene unclear. This chain's CDR3 is CASSLSGSDYNEQFF. In DNA, the CDR3 is TGCGCCAGCAGCTTAAGTGGCAGTGACTACAATGAGCAGTTCTTC.